This T cell receptor (beta chain) was sequenced in a study of shared clonotypes between healthy human individuals. CDR3 length equals 15 residues. In germline, CDR1 is MDHEN, CDR2 SYDVKM. The germline V and J ends were trimmed by 3 bases and 4 bases, with 15 bases remaining between them. Sequenced by immunoSEQ multiplex PCR; TCRdb stores in-frame clones only, minus some. The sample has 2.3 million or so clones, over 85% seen once; the top ten hold 0.35% to 0.5%. What was sequenced was naive CD4+ T cells from PBMCs. Subset defined: CD45RA+ positively selected. The rearrangement joins TRBV28 to TRBJ1-2; D unresolved. The origin of this receptor is a man aged 18 to 29 in good health. Some clones in this sample may be carry-over from other donors' samples. The CDR3 here is CASSFGSSGLYGYTF. CDR3 DNA sequence: TGTGCCAGCAGTTTCGGATCGTCAGGTCTCTATGGCTACACCTTC.